These 31 T cell receptor beta chains share one sample of origin, sequenced in a study of T cells in women clearing cervical HPV infection. The data were produced by immunoSEQ multiplex PCR, yet TCRdb's version contains in-frame clones alone and is incomplete. The sample totals about 22,000 clones. Specimen: blood buffy coat. These receptor sequences come from a woman aged 18-69 years with a cervical HPV16 infection that either progressed to CIN3+ or cleared (not recorded which).

As concerns this clone: The DNA ends 3 residues before the CDR3 does, and the rest of the CDR3 is filled in from the germline J gene. This chain connects TRBV20-1 to TRBJ2-3, with a tentative D call TRBD2 (6 bases). Germline CDR1 reads DFQATT; CDR2 reads SNEGSKA (reference sequence). The CDR3 consists of 15 residues. The CDR3 DNA, read in part, is TGCAGTGCTAGAGATCTTGGCGGGCCTGGAGGGACG. Amino acids: CSARDLGGPGGT. The entire CDR3 is CSARDLGGPGGTQYF.

To note about this clone: The sequenced fragment ends 3 residues before the CDR3 boundary, so the rest is inferred from the germline J gene. J is TRBJ1-4 and V is TRBV19; 9 nucleotides line up with TRBD1. The CDR3 sequence is 16 residues long. J was trimmed by 6 bases and V by 5 bases; bases with no gene match: 10. Germline values: CDR1 LNHDA, CDR2 SQIVND (reference sequence). The DNA read from the CDR3 is TGTGCCAGTAGTTCCCGACAGGGGGGTACGGATGAAAAA. It specifies CASSSRQGGTDEK. From start to end, the CDR3 is CASSSRQGGTDEKLFF.

Its frequency marks this clone as medium-sized (0.01 to 0.1%). This chain's CDR3 is CASSPTGATQYF. The covered CDR3 bases are TGTGCCAGCTCACCCACTGGTGCTACG. The rearrangement uses TRBV18 and TRBJ2-3; D is ambiguous. Sequencing ends 3 residues short of the CDR3 end; the germline J gene provides the rest. V shed 3 bases and J shed 8 bases, with 9 bases lying between them. This CDR3 has 12 amino acids. Per the germline V gene, CDR1 is KGHSH and CDR2 is LQKENI.

Details on this clone: The read ends 3 residues shy of where the CDR3 ends; the end is completed using the germline J gene. The chain joins TRBV7-2 to TRBJ2-7; 7 bases align to TRBD1. The CDR3 contains 15 residues. In germline, CDR1 is SGHTA, CDR2 FQGNSA. V gave up 5 bases and J gave up 2 bases; unmatched junction bases: 9. The part of the CDR3 DNA that was read is TGTGCCAGCAGCATAAGGGACAGTCGCACCTACGAG. As protein: CASSIRDSRTYE. The full CDR3 is CASSIRDSRTYEQYF.

Regarding this clone: Read data end 3 residues before the CDR3 end; the end is taken from the germline J gene. This rearrangement joins TRBV20-1 to TRBJ2-1, with 8 bases identical to TRBD2. V shed 0 bases, J shed 3 bases, and the junction held 4 bases outside the gene matches. Germline CDR1 and CDR2: DFQATT and SNEGSKA (reference sequence). The length of the CDR3 is 15 residues. This chain's CDR3 is CSARDWTSNYNEQFF. The sequenced CDR3 bases are TGCAGTGCTAGAGACTGGACTAGCAACTACAATGAG.

Regarding this clone: The read terminates 3 residues ahead of where the CDR3 ends, so the germline J gene completes it. This chain links TRBV18 with TRBJ1-2; 8 bases align to TRBD1. The CDR3 length is 15 residues. CDR1 is KGHSH, CDR2 LQKENI, per germline. V lost 3 bases and J lost 4; bases outside the gene matches: 7. The CDR3 region is CASSPIGQGTYGYTF. CDR3 DNA, as far as it was read: TGTGCCAGCTCACCTATCGGACAGGGTACCTATGGC.

The CDR3 protein is CSASLNEQYF. Incomplete CDR3 DNA: TGCAGTGCTAGCTTAAACGAG. This chain uses TRBV20-1 with TRBJ2-7; no definite D call. The CDR3 end lies 3 residues beyond the end of the read and is filled in from the germline J gene. CDR1 DFQATT and CDR2 SNEGSKA come from the germline V gene (reference sequence). V shed 3 bases and J shed 5 bases, with 5 bases lying between them. The CDR3 has 10 residues.

A word on this clone: The CDR3 is cut off 3 residues early in the read; its end comes from the germline J gene. The chain couples TRBV11-2 to TRBJ1-4; no firm D call. In germline, CDR1 is SGHAT, CDR2 FQNNGV. CDR3 length equals 13 residues. The DNA read from the CDR3 is TGTGCCAGCAGCTTAGAACTAAAGAGACCA. Protein product: CASSLELKRP. The CDR3 in full is CASSLELKRPLFF.

Concerning this clone: The DNA ends 3 residues before the CDR3 does, and the rest of the CDR3 is filled in from the germline J gene. The gene calls are TRBV7-3 and TRBJ1-2; 7 positions match TRBD1. Germline-derived CDR1 and CDR2 are SGHTA and FQGTGA. This CDR3 spans 13 amino acids. CDR3 sequence reads: CASSATGIGGYTF. Partial CDR3 DNA: TGTGCCAGCAGCGCGACAGGGATTGGGGGC.

As concerns this clone: The read falls 3 residues short of the CDR3 end, and the missing part is taken from the germline J gene. The rearrangement links TRBV29-1 to TRBJ2-7, with 7 nucleotides matching TRBD1. Trimming at V came to 7 bases and at J to 5 bases, leaving 11 bases not matched to a gene. Germline loops: CDR1 SQVTM, CDR2 ANQGSEA. The CDR3 loop spans 13 amino acids. The CDR3 loop reads CSAGRQGHNEQYF. The sequenced part of the CDR3 DNA is TGCAGCGCAGGAAGACAGGGCCACAACGAG.

Note on this clone: The read ends 3 residues early relative to the CDR3; the germline J gene fills the gap. The chain joins TRBV11-2 to TRBJ2-1; 8 bases map to TRBD2. The V gene's germline CDR1 is SGHAT and CDR2 FQNNGV. The CDR3 is 15 residues long. V lost 2 bases, J lost 5 bases, and 5 bases stayed unmatched. The sequenced CDR3 bases are TGTGCCAGCAGCTTAAATTCAGCGGGAGACAATGAG. This codes for CASSLNSAGDNE. The full CDR3 is CASSLNSAGDNEQFF.

As regards this clone: The CDR3 end falls 3 residues outside the read, so it is completed with the germline J gene. The chain uses TRBV6-1 and TRBJ1-1; 7 bases fit TRBD1. This CDR3 has 15 amino acids. Germline V gene lookup returns CDR1 MNHNS and CDR2 SASEGT. The V segment lost 6 bases and the J segment 0 bases; nucleotides outside the gene matches: 7. The CDR3 loop reads CASREQGTMNTEAFF. The sequenced part of the CDR3 DNA is TGTGCCAGCAGGGAACAGGGGACTATGAACACTGAA.

Note on this clone: The observed sequence ends 3 residues before the CDR3 terminus, with the missing tail filled in from the germline J gene. The V and J genes are TRBV6-2 or TRBV6-3 and TRBJ2-7; TRBD1 matches 8 bases. There are 14 residues in the CDR3. Trimming removed 0 bases from V and 4 bases from J; junction bases left unmatched: 2. Germline CDR1 MNHEY, CDR2 SVGEGT. CDR3 loop: CASSYSRGLYEQYF. The CDR3 bases that were read are TGTGCCAGCAGTTACTCCAGGGGGCTTTACGAG.

With regard to this clone: The CDR3 end is not reached by the read, which stops 3 residues before it; the germline J gene fills it in. This chain uses TRBV29-1 with TRBJ2-7, with a tentative D call TRBD2 (7 bases). V shed 1 base and J shed 0 bases, with 13 bases lying between them. The germline gives CDR1 SQVTM, CDR2 ANQGSEA. The CDR3 consists of 15 residues. The DNA read from the CDR3 is TGCAGCGTTGAAGGGGGGGGGCCGAGCTCCTACGAG. It specifies CSVEGGGPSSYE. The CDR3 as a whole reads CSVEGGGPSSYEQYF.

Notes on this clone: The read ends 3 residues shy of where the CDR3 ends; the end is completed using the germline J gene. This chain uses TRBV7-6 with TRBJ2-4; the D gene is possibly TRBD1 (7 bases). The CDR3 sequence is 13 residues long. Germline V gives CDR1 SGHVS, CDR2 FNYEAQ. Here the CDR3 reads CASSLTAGGGQYF. The sequenced part of the CDR3 DNA is TGTGCCAGCAGCCTAACCGCAGGGGGAGGT.

On this clone itself: The missing CDR3 end, 3 residues past where the read stops, is filled in from the germline J gene. J is TRBJ2-7 and V is TRBV4-1; the D is unclear. Trimming stripped 1 base from V and 4 bases from J, with 8 bases between. This CDR3 region has 13 residues. Germline V gene data show CDR1 as MGHRA and CDR2 as YSYEKL. The covered CDR3 bases are TGCGCCAGCAGCCAAGGGGCCGATTACGAG. Its translation is CASSQGADYE. The full CDR3 is CASSQGADYEQYF.

Worth noting for this clone: The missing CDR3 end, 3 residues past where the read stops, is filled in from the germline J gene. The chain employs TRBV6-1 and TRBJ1-2; D call uncertain. Germline values: CDR1 MNHNS, CDR2 SASEGT. The CDR3 runs 13 residues. CDR3 DNA, as far as it was read: TGTGCCAGCAGTGAACGGGCGGGGTTGGGC. This gives the protein CASSERAGLG. The complete CDR3 sequence is CASSERAGLGYTF.

A remark on this clone: Sequencing ends 3 residues short of the CDR3 end; the germline J gene provides the rest. The chain joins TRBV18 to TRBJ2-1; 15 nucleotides agree with TRBD2. J was trimmed by 9 bases and V by 2 bases; bases with no gene match: 5. CDR3 length: 16 amino acids. The germline V gene has CDR1 KGHSH and CDR2 LQKENI. This CDR3 is CASSPVRTSGGAEQFF. The sequenced CDR3 bases are TGTGCCAGCTCACCAGTCCGGACTAGCGGGGGGGCTGAG.

A note on this clone: Read coverage stops 3 residues before the CDR3 terminus; the germline J gene supplies the remainder. This chain links TRBV2 with TRBJ1-6, with D unclear. From germline, CDR1 is SNHLY and CDR2 FYNNEI. Trimming took 7 bases from V and 7 from J, leaving 11 bases between them. The CDR3 is 13 residues long. CDR3: CASKPGSNSPLHF. Incomplete CDR3 DNA: TGTGCCAGCAAACCGGGTTCAAATTCACCC.

For this clone: The read finishes 3 residues shy of the CDR3 end, and the germline J gene is used to complete it. This chain joins TRBV30 and TRBJ1-5, with D tentatively TRBD1 (6 bases). Trimming took 0 bases from V and 7 from J, leaving 13 bases between them. The CDR3 consists of 14 residues. Germline loops: CDR1 GTSNPN, CDR2 SVGIG (reference sequence). CDR3: CAWSVGGGPQPQHF. The CDR3 DNA, read in part, is TGTGCCTGGAGTGTAGGGGGAGGGCCACAGCCC.

Notes on this clone: Coverage ceases 3 residues before the CDR3 finishes, and the germline J gene fills in the end. The chain couples TRBV11-2 to TRBJ1-4, with D hard to call. The CDR3 runs to 14 residues. Trimming cost V 1 base and J 7 bases, with 10 bases left between them. Germline V lookup: CDR1 SGHAT, CDR2 FQNNGV. The DNA read from the CDR3 is TGTGCCAGCAGCTTAGGGGCTTTCTTTGAAAAA. Protein sequence: CASSLGAFFEK. The whole CDR3 sequence is CASSLGAFFEKLFF.

CDR3 bases read: TGTGCCAGCAGCGGAGGACAGGGGGCCCGGGAG. Encoded protein: CASSGGQGARE. The whole CDR3 region reads CASSGGQGARELFF. The gene calls are TRBV11-2 and TRBJ2-2, with 11 bases identical to TRBD1. The read ends 3 residues early relative to the CDR3; the germline J gene fills the gap. CDR1 and CDR2 (germline): SGHAT, FQNNGV. The ends lost 5 bases at V and 9 bases at J; junction bases unmatched: 5. The length of the CDR3 is 14 residues.

On this clone itself: The read terminates 3 residues before the CDR3 end, so the remaining end is supplied by the germline J gene. The V gene is TRBV5-4, the J gene TRBJ2-7, with 9 bases lining up with TRBD2. The CDR3 extends over 15 amino acids. V shed 2 bases and J 2 bases; nucleotides not matched to a gene: 5. Germline CDR1 reads SGHNT; CDR2 reads YYREEE (reference sequence). The CDR3 reads CASSFGREGPYEQYF. The CDR3 bases that were read are TGTGCCAGCAGCTTCGGGCGGGAGGGCCCCTACGAG.

Notes on this clone: The read comes to an end 3 residues before the CDR3 does, leaving the germline J gene to fill in the end. This chain links TRBV2 with TRBJ2-7, with 11 bases matching TRBD2. Losses at the gene ends were 6 bases for V and 1 base for J; bases not matched to a gene: 2. The V gene's germline CDR1 is SNHLY and CDR2 FYNNEI. CDR3 length: 14 amino acids. CDR3 sequence reads: CASRGLAGSYEQYF. The covered CDR3 bases are TGTGCCAGCAGAGGACTAGCGGGTTCCTACGAG.

Of note for this clone: Read sequence stops 3 residues before the CDR3 end, and the germline J gene provides the missing end. The chain combines TRBV7-9 with TRBJ2-7, with TRBD2 as a possible D gene (6 bases). V lost 6 bases and J lost 5, with 11 bases in between. The CDR3 has 12 amino acids. Germline V CDR1 and CDR2: SEHNR, FQNEAQ (reference sequence). This chain's CDR3 is CASSQWGDEQYF. The covered CDR3 bases are TGTGCCAGCAGTCAATGGGGGGACGAG.

With regard to this clone: With the read ending 3 residues before the CDR3 end, the germline J gene is used to fill in that end. This sequence joins TRBV19 and TRBJ1-2; 9 bases are shared with TRBD1. The CDR3 runs 15 residues. The V and J ends lost 8 bases and 6 bases, in that order; junction bases with no gene match: 13. Germline V gene data show CDR1 as LNHDA and CDR2 as SQIVND (reference sequence). The CDR3: CASAAPGQGMDGYTF. The CDR3 DNA, read in part, is TGTGCCAGTGCCGCTCCGGGACAGGGAATGGATGGC.

A remark on this clone: The CDR3 extends 3 residues past the end of the read, so its final part is completed from the germline J gene. The V call is TRBV6-4, the J call TRBJ2-3, with 7 positions matching TRBD2. The CDR3 runs to 17 residues. V dropped 0 bases and J dropped 1; count of bases not matched to a gene: 7. CDR1 is MRHNA and CDR2 is SNTAGT in the germline V gene. CDR3 DNA (partial): TGTGCCAGCAGTGACTCGCATGAGAGCGGGGGCACAGATACG. Its protein is CASSDSHESGGTDT. The complete CDR3 protein is CASSDSHESGGTDTQYF.

About this clone itself: Read sequence stops 3 residues before the CDR3 end, and the germline J gene provides the missing end. This chain joins TRBV20-1 and TRBJ2-5; D may be TRBD1 (5 bases). V lost 0 bases and J lost 0, with 14 bases in between. CDR3 length equals 16 residues. CDR1 DFQATT and CDR2 SNEGSKA come from the germline V gene (reference sequence). CDR3 loop: CSAREVGRPNQETQYF. The DNA read from the CDR3 is TGCAGTGCTAGAGAAGTGGGGCGACCTAACCAAGAGACC.

For this clone: The CDR3 is cut off 3 residues early in the read; its end comes from the germline J gene. This chain links TRBV7-2 with TRBJ2-1; unclear D gene. This CDR3 has 12 amino acids. The germline V and J ends were trimmed by 4 bases and 9 bases, with 10 bases remaining between them. Germline V lookup: CDR1 SGHTA, CDR2 FQGNSA. The covered CDR3 bases are TGTGCCAGCAGCTATAGGGCAGTTGAG. Translation: CASSYRAVE. The full-length CDR3 reads as CASSYRAVEQFF. Full variable domain (missing parts from reference TRBV7-2 and TRBJ2-1): GAGVSQSPSNKVTEKGKDVELRCDPISGHTALYWYRQSLGQGLEFLIYFQGNSAPDKSGLPSDRFSAERTGGSVSTLTIQRTQQEDSAVYLCASSYRAVEQFFGPGTRLTVL.

For this clone: With the read ending 3 residues before the CDR3 end, the germline J gene is used to fill in that end. This chain uses TRBV7-9 with TRBJ1-2; TRBD1 matches 10 bases. Germline CDR1 SEHNR, CDR2 FQNEAQ (reference sequence). The CDR3 contains 15 residues. CDR3 in amino acids: CASSLALGQGDTYTF. CDR3 DNA (partial): TGTGCCAGCAGCTTAGCACTTGGACAGGGGGATACC.

As for this clone: The sequence runs out 3 residues before the end of the CDR3; the remainder is reconstructed from the germline J gene. The chain combines TRBV7-6 with TRBJ2-1; 8 positions match TRBD2. CDR3 length: 16 amino acids. V lost 1 base and J lost 6; bases outside the gene matches: 8. CDR1 is SGHVS, CDR2 FNYEAQ, per germline. This CDR3 reads CASSLGPSGSFNEQFF. Partial CDR3 DNA: TGTGCCAGCAGCTTAGGGCCCAGCGGGAGTTTCAATGAG.